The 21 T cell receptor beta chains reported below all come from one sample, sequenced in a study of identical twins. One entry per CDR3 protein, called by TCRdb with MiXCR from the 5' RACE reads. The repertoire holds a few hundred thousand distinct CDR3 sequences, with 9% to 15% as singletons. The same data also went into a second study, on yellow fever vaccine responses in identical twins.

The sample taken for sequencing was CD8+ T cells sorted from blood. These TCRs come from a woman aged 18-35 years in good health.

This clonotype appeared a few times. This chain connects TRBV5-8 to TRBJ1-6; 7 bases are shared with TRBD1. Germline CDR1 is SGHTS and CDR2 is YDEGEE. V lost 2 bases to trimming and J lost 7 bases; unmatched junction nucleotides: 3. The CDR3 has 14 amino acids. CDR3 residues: CASSFRDSNSPLHF. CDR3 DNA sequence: TGTGCCAGCAGCTTCCGGGACAGCAATTCACCCCTCCACTTT.

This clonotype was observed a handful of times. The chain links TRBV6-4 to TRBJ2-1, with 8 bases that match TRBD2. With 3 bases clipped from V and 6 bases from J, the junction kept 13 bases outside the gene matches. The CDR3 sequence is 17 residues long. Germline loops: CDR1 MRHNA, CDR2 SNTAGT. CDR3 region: CASSELPGGGSVNEQFF. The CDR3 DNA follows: TGTGCCAGCAGTGAGCTACCGGGCGGGGGGTCTGTCAATGAGCAGTTCTTC.

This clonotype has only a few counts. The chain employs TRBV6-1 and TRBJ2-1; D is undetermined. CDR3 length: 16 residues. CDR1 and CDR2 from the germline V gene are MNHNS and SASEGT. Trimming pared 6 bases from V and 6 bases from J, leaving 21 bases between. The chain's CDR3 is CASSPDTPSDRNEQFF. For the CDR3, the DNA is TGTGCCAGCAGCCCTGACACCCCCTCGGATCGCAATGAGCAGTTCTTC.

Here the CDR3 reads CASSDDRGAVTGELFF. The CDR3, as DNA: TGTGCCAGCAGTGACGATCGGGGCGCGGTAACCGGGGAGCTGTTTTTT. This rearrangement joins TRBV2 to TRBJ2-2; D may match TRBD1 or TRBD2 (5 bases each). The CDR3 is 16 residues long. The V gene lost 3 bases and the J gene lost 5 bases, with 16 bases spanning the gap. CDR1 is SNHLY and CDR2 is FYNNEI in the germline V gene.

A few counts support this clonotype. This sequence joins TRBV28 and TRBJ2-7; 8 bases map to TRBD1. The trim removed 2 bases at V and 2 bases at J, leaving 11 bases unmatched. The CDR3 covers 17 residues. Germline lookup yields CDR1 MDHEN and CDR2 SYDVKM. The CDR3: CASSLGQGAPKAYEQYV. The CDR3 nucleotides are TGTGCCAGCAGTTTAGGTCAGGGGGCGCCCAAAGCCTACGAGCAGTACGTC.

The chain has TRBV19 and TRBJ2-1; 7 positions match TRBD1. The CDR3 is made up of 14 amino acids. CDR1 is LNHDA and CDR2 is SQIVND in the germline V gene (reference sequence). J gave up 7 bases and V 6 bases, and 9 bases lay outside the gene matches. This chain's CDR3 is CASSLQGNENEQFF. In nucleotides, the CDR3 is TGTGCCAGTAGCTTACAGGGGAACGAAAATGAGCAGTTCTTC.

Written as DNA, the CDR3 is TGTGCCAGCAGCGTTATAGCGGGAAGGAGCACAGATACGCAGTATTTT. Its protein product is CASSVIAGRSTDTQYF. The J gene is TRBJ2-3, the V gene TRBV9; 8 nucleotides align to TRBD2. The CDR3 is 16 residues long. Germline V gene sequence: CDR1 SGDLS, CDR2 YYNGEE. J lost 0 bases, V lost 2 bases, and 5 bases had no gene match.

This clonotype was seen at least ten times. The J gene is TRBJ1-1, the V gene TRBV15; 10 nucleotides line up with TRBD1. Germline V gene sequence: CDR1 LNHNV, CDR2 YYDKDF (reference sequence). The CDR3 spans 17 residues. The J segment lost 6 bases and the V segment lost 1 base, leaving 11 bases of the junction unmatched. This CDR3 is CATSRAGTGVKRAEAFF. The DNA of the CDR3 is TGTGCCACCAGCAGAGCCGGGACAGGGGTGAAGAGGGCTGAAGCTTTCTTT.

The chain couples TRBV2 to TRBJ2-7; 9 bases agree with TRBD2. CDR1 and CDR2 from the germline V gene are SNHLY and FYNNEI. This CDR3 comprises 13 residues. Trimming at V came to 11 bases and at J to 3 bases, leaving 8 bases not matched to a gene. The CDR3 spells CAGFGTSNYEQYV. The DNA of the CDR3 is TGTGCCGGGTTCGGGACTAGCAACTACGAGCAGTACGTC.

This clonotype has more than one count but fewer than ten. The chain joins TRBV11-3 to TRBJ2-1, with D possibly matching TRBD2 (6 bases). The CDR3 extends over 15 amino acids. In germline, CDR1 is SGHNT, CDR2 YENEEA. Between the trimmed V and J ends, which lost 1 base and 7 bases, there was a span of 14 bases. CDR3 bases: TGTGCCAGCAGCTTAGTCCCTAGCGACCGAAATGAGCAGTTCTTC. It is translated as CASSLVPSDRNEQFF.

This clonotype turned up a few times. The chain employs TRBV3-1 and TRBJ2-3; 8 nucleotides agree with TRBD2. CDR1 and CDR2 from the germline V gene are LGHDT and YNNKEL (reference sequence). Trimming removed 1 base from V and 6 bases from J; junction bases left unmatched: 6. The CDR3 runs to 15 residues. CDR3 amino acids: CASSQGTSSGDTQYF. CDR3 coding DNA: TGTGCCAGCAGCCAAGGGACTAGCTCCGGGGATACGCAGTATTTT.

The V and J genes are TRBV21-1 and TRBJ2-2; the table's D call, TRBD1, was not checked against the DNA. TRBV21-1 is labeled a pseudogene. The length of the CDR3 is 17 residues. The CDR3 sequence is CASSKEKGTANTGELFF. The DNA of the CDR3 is TGTGCCAGCAGCAAAGAAAAGGGGACGGCGAACACCGGGGAGCTGTTTTTT.

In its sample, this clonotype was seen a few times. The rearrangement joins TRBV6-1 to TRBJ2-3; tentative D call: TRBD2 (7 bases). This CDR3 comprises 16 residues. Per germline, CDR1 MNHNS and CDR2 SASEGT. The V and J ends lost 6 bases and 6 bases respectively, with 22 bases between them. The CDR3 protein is CASSFLGGGPKDTQYF. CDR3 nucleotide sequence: TGTGCCAGCAGCTTCCTTGGGGGGGGCCCGAAGGATACGCAGTATTTT.

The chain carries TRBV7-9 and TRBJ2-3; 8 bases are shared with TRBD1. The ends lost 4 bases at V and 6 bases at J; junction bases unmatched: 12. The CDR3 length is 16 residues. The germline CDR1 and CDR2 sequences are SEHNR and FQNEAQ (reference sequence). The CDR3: CASSYRKAGGRDTQYF. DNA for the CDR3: TGTGCCAGCAGCTACCGAAAAGCAGGGGGCAGGGATACGCAGTATTTT.

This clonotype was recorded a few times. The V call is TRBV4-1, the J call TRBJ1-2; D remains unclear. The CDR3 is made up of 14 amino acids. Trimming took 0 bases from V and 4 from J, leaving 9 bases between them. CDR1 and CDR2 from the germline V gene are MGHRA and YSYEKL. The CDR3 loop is CASSQDRTSYGYTF. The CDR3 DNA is TGCGCCAGCAGCCAAGACCGCACGAGCTATGGCTACACCTTC.

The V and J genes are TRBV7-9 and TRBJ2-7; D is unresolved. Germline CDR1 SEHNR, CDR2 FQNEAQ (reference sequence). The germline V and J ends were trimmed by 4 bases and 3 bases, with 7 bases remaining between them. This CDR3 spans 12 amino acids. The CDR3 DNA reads TGTGCCAGCAGCTCAACAGTCTACGAGCAGTACTTC. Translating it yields CASSSTVYEQYF. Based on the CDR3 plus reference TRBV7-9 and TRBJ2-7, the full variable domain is DTGVSQNPRHKITKRGQNVTFRCDPISEHNRLYWYRQTLGQGPEFLTYFQNEAQLEKSRLLSDRFSAERPKGSFSTLEIQRTEQGDSAMYLCASSSTVYEQYFGPGTRLTVT.

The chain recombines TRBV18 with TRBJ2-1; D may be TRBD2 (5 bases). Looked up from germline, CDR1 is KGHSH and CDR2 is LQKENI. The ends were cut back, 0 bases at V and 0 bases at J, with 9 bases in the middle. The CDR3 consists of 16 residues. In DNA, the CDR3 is TGTGCCAGCTCACCACCGACGGGGATCTCCTACAATGAGCAGTTCTTC. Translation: CASSPPTGISYNEQFF.

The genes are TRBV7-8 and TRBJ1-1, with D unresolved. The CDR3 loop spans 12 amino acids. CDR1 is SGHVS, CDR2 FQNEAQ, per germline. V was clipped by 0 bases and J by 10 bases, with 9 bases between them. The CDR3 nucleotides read TGTGCCAGCAGCTTAGCTGGGGTCGGAGCTTTCTTT. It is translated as CASSLAGVGAFF.

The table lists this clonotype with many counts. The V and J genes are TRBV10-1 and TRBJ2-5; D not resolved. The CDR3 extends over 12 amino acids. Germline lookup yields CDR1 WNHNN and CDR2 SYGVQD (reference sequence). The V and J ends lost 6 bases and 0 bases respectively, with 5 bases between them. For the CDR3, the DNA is TGCGCCAGCAGGACAAACCAAGAGACCCAGTACTTC. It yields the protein CASRTNQETQYF.

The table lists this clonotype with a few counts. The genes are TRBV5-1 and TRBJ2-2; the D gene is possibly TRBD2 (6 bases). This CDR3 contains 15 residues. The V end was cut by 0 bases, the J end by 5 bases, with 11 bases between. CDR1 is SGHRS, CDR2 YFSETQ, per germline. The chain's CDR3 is CASSLEGTATGELFF. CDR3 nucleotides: TGCGCCAGCAGCTTGGAGGGGACTGCGACCGGGGAGCTGTTTTTT.

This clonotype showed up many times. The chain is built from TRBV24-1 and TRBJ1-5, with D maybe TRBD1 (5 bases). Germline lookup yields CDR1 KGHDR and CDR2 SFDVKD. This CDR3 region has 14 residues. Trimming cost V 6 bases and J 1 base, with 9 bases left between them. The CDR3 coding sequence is TGTGCCACCAGTCCGACAGTAAGCAATCAGCCCCAGCATTTT. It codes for CATSPTVSNQPQHF.